The 20 T cell receptor beta chains below all came from one sample that was sequenced in a study of cytomegalovirus exposure and HLA in healthy donors. Primers for the PCR totalled 60 Vbeta and 13 Jbeta. Assay used: immunoSEQ multiplex PCR; TCRdb lists only in-frame clones, some missing. This sample yields approximately 150,000 clones, of which about 75% are seen a single time; around 4.9% belongs to the top ten. The sample was PBMCs. Source of these receptors: a male donor in good health and CMV-seronegative.

In this sample, this clone turned up once. CDR3 nucleotides: TGTGCCAGCTCACCACCGGCCGTCCAATACTATGGCTACACCTTC. Protein: CASSPPAVQYYGYTF. The chain combines TRBV18 with TRBJ1-2, with D hard to call. The CDR3 contains 15 residues. The germline gives CDR1 KGHSH, CDR2 LQKENI. The V gene lost 0 bases and the J gene lost 3 bases, with 11 bases spanning the gap.

J is TRBJ2-1 and V is TRBV30; 9 nucleotides agree with TRBD1. The V and J ends lost 0 bases and 6 bases, in that order; junction bases with no gene match: 6. Germline CDR1 GTSNPN, CDR2 SVGIG (reference sequence). CDR3 length equals 15 residues. The CDR3: CAWSVPGTGTNEQFF. CDR3 sequence (DNA): TGTGCCTGGAGTGTTCCCGGGACAGGGACCAATGAGCAGTTCTTC.

The chain carries TRBV5-4 and TRBJ2-5; 7 positions match TRBD1. CDR3 size: 13 residues. V was pared by 5 bases and J by 2 bases, with 3 bases of the junction left unmatched. From germline, CDR1 is SGHNT and CDR2 YYREEE (reference sequence). CDR3 nucleotides: TGTGCCAGCAGGACAGGGCTTCAAGAGACCCAGTACTTC. It encodes CASRTGLQETQYF.

This sequence joins TRBV6-5 and TRBJ1-3; 7 bases align to TRBD1. The CDR3 extends over 14 amino acids. Germline trimming cut 7 bases from V and 4 bases from J; bases unmatched to any gene: 7. Germline V gives CDR1 MNHEY, CDR2 SVGAGI. The CDR3, as DNA: TGTGCCAGCACCTCGGGACAGAGGGGAAACACCATATATTTT. It yields the protein CASTSGQRGNTIYF.

V usage is TRBV27 and J usage is TRBJ2-5; 8 bases match TRBD1. V dropped 6 bases and J dropped 11; count of bases not matched to a gene: 17. Germline-derived CDR1 and CDR2 are MNHEY and SMNVEV (reference sequence). The CDR3 has 15 amino acids. As DNA, the CDR3 is TGTGCCAGCAGGGTGGAGGTCCAGGGGGCACGAGAGCAGTACTTC. Its translation: CASRVEVQGAREQYF.

The CDR3 sequence: CASSVSTESLTDTQYF. CDR3 nucleotides: TGTGCCAGTAGTGTGTCGACAGAGTCCCTCACAGATACGCAGTATTTT. V gene TRBV19 combines with J gene TRBJ2-3; maybe TRBD1 (5 bases). Trimming stripped 5 bases from V and 2 bases from J, with 17 bases between. The CDR3 runs to 16 residues. Germline CDR1 reads LNHDA; CDR2 reads SQIVND (reference sequence).

This clone has just a few counts. The chain joins TRBV5-4 to TRBJ2-2; 7 nucleotides align to TRBD1. Trimming removed 3 bases from V and 5 bases from J; junction bases left unmatched: 7. Per germline, CDR1 SGHNT and CDR2 YYREEE (reference sequence). CDR3 length: 15 amino acids. The CDR3 reads CASSSRQGDTGELFF. CDR3 DNA: TGTGCCAGCAGCTCTCGACAGGGAGATACCGGGGAGCTGTTTTTT. Combining the CDR3 with reference TRBV5-4 and TRBJ2-2 gives the whole variable domain ETGVTQSPTHLIKTRGQQVTLRCSSQSGHNTVSWYQQALGQGPQFIFQYYREEENGRGNFPPRFSGLQFPNYSSELNVNALELDDSALYLCASSSRQGDTGELFFGEGSRLTVL.

The V and J genes are TRBV18 and TRBJ2-7, with 7 bases identical to TRBD1. From germline, CDR1 is KGHSH and CDR2 LQKENI. The length of the CDR3 is 16 residues. V shed 0 bases and J 2 bases; nucleotides not matched to a gene: 7. The CDR3 region has the DNA TGTGCCAGCTCACCACCATCACAGGGGAAAACCTACGAGCAGTACTTC. Protein product: CASSPPSQGKTYEQYF.

V is TRBV27 and J is TRBJ1-4, with 10 bases matching TRBD1. The CDR3 runs to 17 residues. Trimming cost V 5 bases and J 3 bases; bases outside gene matches: 9. Per the germline V gene, CDR1 is MNHEY and CDR2 is SMNVEV (reference sequence). The DNA of the CDR3 is TGTGCCAGCAGTCTTGACAGGGGGCTAGGTGCTAATGAAAAACTGTTTTTT. Translation: CASSLDRGLGANEKLFF.

V usage is TRBV9 and J usage is TRBJ2-4; D possibly corresponds to TRBD2 (6 bases). This CDR3 has 15 residues. V was clipped by 2 bases and J by 3 bases, with 12 bases between them. The germline CDR1 and CDR2 sequences are SGDLS and YYNGEE. The CDR3 DNA is TGTGCCAGCAGCGTGGGGGAGGACCTCAAAAACATTCAGTACTTC. Protein product: CASSVGEDLKNIQYF.

This chain links TRBV2 with TRBJ2-2, with D perhaps TRBD1 (8 bases). V was trimmed by 6 bases and J by 5 bases, leaving 16 bases between them. CDR1 SNHLY and CDR2 FYNNEI come from the germline V gene. CDR3 length: 15 residues. CDR3 sequence reads: CASRPDRGGTGELFF. The CDR3, as DNA: TGTGCCAGCAGACCTGACAGGGGAGGGACCGGGGAGCTGTTTTTT.

The chain is built from TRBV9 and TRBJ2-2; 10 bases fit TRBD1. The CDR3 runs to 18 residues. Germline CDR1 SGDLS, CDR2 YYNGEE. The J segment lost 4 bases and the V segment lost 3 bases, leaving 12 bases of the junction unmatched. CDR3 sequence (DNA): TGTGCCAGCAGCGCCCGTGGAGGAGGACAGGGGGGCACCGGGGAGCTGTTTTTT. This translates into CASSARGGGQGGTGELFF.

CDR3 loop: CASSYAGTVHIQYF. CDR3 nucleotides: TGCGCCAGCAGCTATGCCGGGACAGTACACATTCAGTACTTC. The gene calls are TRBV5-1 and TRBJ2-4; TRBD1 matches at 7 bases. CDR3 size: 14 residues. The V segment lost 3 bases and the J segment 8 bases; nucleotides outside the gene matches: 8. The germline V gene encodes CDR1 SGHRS and CDR2 YFSETQ. Variable domain in full (rest from reference TRBV5-1 and TRBJ2-4): KAGVTQTPRYLIKTRGQQVTLSCSPISGHRSVSWYQQTPGQGLQFLFEYFSETQRNKGNFPGRFSGRQFSNSRSEMNVSTLELGDSALYLCASSYAGTVHIQYFGAGTRLSVL.

This clone has more than one count but fewer than ten. V and J are TRBV11-2 and TRBJ2-1, with 11 bases matching TRBD2. Looked up from germline, CDR1 is SGHAT and CDR2 is FQNNGV. J was trimmed by 4 bases and V by 5 bases; bases with no gene match: 4. The CDR3 spans 15 residues. CDR3 in amino acids: CASSPGLAEYNEQFF. CDR3 DNA sequence: TGTGCCAGCAGCCCGGGACTAGCGGAGTACAATGAGCAGTTCTTC.

J is TRBJ1-6 and V is TRBV6-1; perhaps TRBD1 as D (6 bases). The CDR3 totals 14 residues. Germline V gives CDR1 MNHNS, CDR2 SASEGT. The CDR3 is CATEGGDGNSPLHF. CDR3 sequence (DNA): TGTGCTACTGAAGGGGGGGACGGGAATTCACCCCTCCACTTT.

The genes are TRBV9 and TRBJ1-2; 10 nucleotides match TRBD1. The ends lost 3 bases at V and 4 bases at J; junction bases unmatched: 15. Germline V gene sequence: CDR1 SGDLS, CDR2 YYNGEE. CDR3 size: 18 residues. The CDR3 spells CASSEHRDRGYSSYGYTF. Written as DNA, the CDR3 is TGTGCCAGCAGCGAACACCGGGACAGGGGATATTCTAGCTATGGCTACACCTTC.

The rearrangement joins TRBV7-9 to TRBJ2-5; D is perhaps TRBD1 (5 bases). V was trimmed by 3 bases and J by 2 bases, leaving 10 bases between them. CDR3 length: 14 residues. The germline CDR1 and CDR2 sequences are SEHNR and FQNEAQ (reference sequence). Here the CDR3 DNA reads TGTGCCAGCAGCTTCGCCACAGGTCAAGAGACCCAGTACTTC. Its translation: CASSFATGQETQYF.

This sequence joins TRBV27 and TRBJ2-3, with TRBD2 as a possible D gene (6 bases). The germline CDR1 and CDR2 sequences are MNHEY and SMNVEV (reference sequence). The CDR3 loop spans 15 amino acids. V gave up 3 bases and J gave up 2 bases, with 12 bases separating them. The CDR3 DNA follows: TGTGCCAGCAGTTTGCGAGCGGGTACCACAGATACGCAGTATTTT. Its translation: CASSLRAGTTDTQYF.

In its sample, this clone was seen once. The rearrangement uses TRBV6-5 and TRBJ2-5, with a weak D call TRBD1 (5 bases). Trimming left V 6 bases short and J 2 bases short, with 10 bases between. Germline V gene lookup returns CDR1 MNHEY and CDR2 SVGAGI. This CDR3 spans 13 amino acids. CDR3 in amino acids: CASRQTAQETQYF. CDR3 bases: TGTGCCAGCAGGCAGACAGCTCAAGAGACCCAGTACTTC.

The rearrangement uses TRBV5-1 and TRBJ2-7; the match to TRBD2 covers 7 bases. CDR1 SGHRS and CDR2 YFSETQ come from the germline V gene. The CDR3 has 13 residues. The ends lost 3 bases at V and 1 base at J; junction bases unmatched: 1. In DNA, the CDR3 is TGCGCCAGCAGCTGGGAGGGGTCCTACGAGCAGTACTTC. Protein product: CASSWEGSYEQYF. Full variable domain (missing parts from reference TRBV5-1 and TRBJ2-7): KAGVTQTPRYLIKTRGQQVTLSCSPISGHRSVSWYQQTPGQGLQFLFEYFSETQRNKGNFPGRFSGRQFSNSRSEMNVSTLELGDSALYLCASSWEGSYEQYFGPGTRLTVT.